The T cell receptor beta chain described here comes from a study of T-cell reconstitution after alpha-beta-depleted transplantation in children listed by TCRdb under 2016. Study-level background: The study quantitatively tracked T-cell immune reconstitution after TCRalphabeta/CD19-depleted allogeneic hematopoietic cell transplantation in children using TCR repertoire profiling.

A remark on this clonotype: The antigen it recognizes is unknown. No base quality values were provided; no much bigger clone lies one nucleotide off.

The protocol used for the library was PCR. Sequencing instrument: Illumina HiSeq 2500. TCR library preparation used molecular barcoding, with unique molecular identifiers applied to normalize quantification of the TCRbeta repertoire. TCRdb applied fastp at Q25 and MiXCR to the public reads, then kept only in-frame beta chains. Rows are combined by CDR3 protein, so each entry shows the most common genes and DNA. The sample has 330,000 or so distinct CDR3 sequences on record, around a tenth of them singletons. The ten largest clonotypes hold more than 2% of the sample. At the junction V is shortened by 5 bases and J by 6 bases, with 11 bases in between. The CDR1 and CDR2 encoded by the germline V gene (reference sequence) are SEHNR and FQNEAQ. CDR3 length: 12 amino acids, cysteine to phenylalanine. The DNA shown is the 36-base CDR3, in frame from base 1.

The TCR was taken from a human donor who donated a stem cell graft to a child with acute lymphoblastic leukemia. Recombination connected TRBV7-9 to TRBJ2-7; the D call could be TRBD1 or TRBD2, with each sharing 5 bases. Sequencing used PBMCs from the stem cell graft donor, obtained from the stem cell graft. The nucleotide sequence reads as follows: TGTGCCAGCAGCCACGGGGCAGCCGAGCAGTACTTC. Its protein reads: CASSHGAAEQYF.